A selection of T cell receptor beta chains follows, all from one sample in a study of early T cells in non-severe SARS-CoV-2 infection. TCRdb recomputed calls from the 5' RACE reads with MiXCR, one row per CDR3 protein. Of about 33,000 distinct CDR3 sequences in the sample, about 5% are singletons; the top ten hold 12% to 15%. The sequenced material came from whole blood. Receptors were obtained from an adult who was a healthcare worker with PCR-confirmed SARS-CoV-2 infection or an uninfected control (not recorded which). CDR3s include the opening cysteine and the closing phenylalanine or tryptophan. Each record gives: D gene, J gene, clone size, V gene, CDR3 DNA, CDR3 protein. D genes are given only for firm matches. Some rows have no size entry. The others give once, few or many, or a class for an expanded clone.

. TRBJ1-6 many TRBV21-1 TGTGCCAGCACCCAGGGGTCCAACTCCTATAATTCACCCCTCCACTTT CASTQGSNSYNSPLHF
TRBD2 TRBJ2-3 many TRBV15 TGTGCCACCAGCAAAGCCTTGCTAGCGGGGGCCCTGCATACGCAGTATTTT CATSKALLAGALHTQYF
. TRBJ2-3 many TRBV7-2 TGTGCCAGCAGCGACCAAGATACGCAGTATTTT CASSDQDTQYF
. TRBJ2-3 many TRBV10-3 TGTGCCATCAGTGCCACTCCAGGACAGGGAGGGATCAACACAGATACGCAGTATTTT CAISATPGQGGINTDTQYF
. TRBJ1-2 . TRBV20-1 TGCAGTGCTAAGCCTCCGGGACCCCTCGGCTACACCTTC CSAKPPGPLGYTF
. TRBJ1-5 many TRBV30 TGTGCCTGGAGTGGGGGGGCTCAGCCCCAGCATTTT CAWSGGAQPQHF
. TRBJ2-7 . TRBV5-4 TGTGCCAGCAGTGAGAGACGGGAAACTTTGTTGCGGGAGCAGTACTTC CASSERRETLLREQYF
. TRBJ1-2 few TRBV6-6 TGTGCCAGCAGTTACGGTCCCCCTAACTATGGCTACACCTTC CASSYGPPNYGYTF
. TRBJ2-3 . TRBV6-2/TRBV6-3 TGTGCCAGCAGCCACCAGTCGGGGGGCACAGATACGCAGTATTTT CASSHQSGGTDTQYF
TRBD2 TRBJ2-7 many TRBV5-1 TGCGCCAGCAGCTTGGTGTCAGGGACTACCTACGAGCAGTACTTC CASSLVSGTTYEQYF
. TRBJ2-1 few TRBV11-1 TGTGCCAGCAGTTCTTCCGGGACCCGTTCCTACAATGAGCAGTTCTTC CASSSSGTRSYNEQFF
. TRBJ2-7 . TRBV11-2 TGTGCCAGCAGCATAACGGGACTCAACTACGAGCAGTACTTC CASSITGLNYEQYF
TRBD1 TRBJ1-5 many TRBV7-9 TGTGCCAGCAGTGGGACAGGAGATCAGCCCCAGCATTTT CASSGTGDQPQHF
. TRBJ1-1 many TRBV30 TGTGCCTGGGCCGCGTTGACAGGCCTCCCTGAAGCTTTCTTT CAWAALTGLPEAFF
TRBD1 TRBJ1-2 many TRBV29-1 TGCAGCGTTGGAGGCAGGGGGCAAACTAACTATGGCTACACCTTC CSVGGRGQTNYGYTF
. TRBJ1-1 few TRBV7-9 TGTGCCAGCAGCCCCGTCAGGGTTGAAGCTTTCTTT CASSPVRVEAFF
. TRBJ2-1 . TRBV27 TGTGCCAGCGCCCTCGACAGGTTCTACAATGAGCAGTTCTTC CASALDRFYNEQFF
TRBD1 TRBJ1-4 few TRBV12-3/TRBV12-4 TGTGCCAGCAGTTTCTCCGGGACAGGGGCTGAAAAACTGTTTTTT CASSFSGTGAEKLFF
. TRBJ1-1 many TRBV18 TGTGCCAGCTCACCCATCACAGCGGAGAACACTGAAGCTTTCTTT CASSPITAENTEAFF
TRBD1 TRBJ2-3 many TRBV29-1 TGCAGCGTTGAACCGGGACAGGGAGCAGATACGCAGTATTTT CSVEPGQGADTQYF
. TRBJ2-3 . TRBV18 TGTGCCAGCTTTGTCGGGGGACACATCACAGATACGCAGTATTTT CASFVGGHITDTQYF
. TRBJ1-5 . TRBV6-2/TRBV6-3 TGTGCCAGCACCAACCCCATTAATCAGCCCCAGCATTTT CASTNPINQPQHF
. TRBJ2-3 . TRBV27 TGTGCCAGCAGAGACCACTTTGAGGATACGCAGTATTTT CASRDHFEDTQYF
. TRBJ1-2 many TRBV12-3/TRBV12-4 TGTGCCAGCGTGGATGTGGGCTATGGCTACACCTTC CASVDVGYGYTF
. TRBJ1-1 few TRBV5-1 TGCGCCAGCAGCTCCGGGGGAGAAATCATTCGAGGTTCTGAAGCTTTCTTT CASSSGGEIIRGSEAFF
. TRBJ2-7 . TRBV6-5 TGTGCCAGCTCCCCGTCAAGGAAACCGCGCTACGAGCAGTACTTC CASSPSRKPRYEQYF
TRBD2 TRBJ2-7 few TRBV4-2 TGTGCCAGCAGCCAAGAACTAGCGGAAACCTACGAGCAGTACTTC CASSQELAETYEQYF
. TRBJ1-2 . TRBV6-1 TGTGCCAGCAGTGAGGGGTTTTATGGCTACACCTTC CASSEGFYGYTF
TRBD2 TRBJ2-3 many TRBV6-6 TGTGCCAGCAGGTCGACTAGCGGGAGCACAGATACGCAGTATTTT CASRSTSGSTDTQYF
TRBD1 TRBJ2-1 few TRBV6-4 TGTGCCAGCAGCCTGGGACAGGGTTACAATGAGCAGTTCTTC CASSLGQGYNEQFF
. TRBJ2-1 many TRBV7-9 TGTGCCATTTCAGGGGACTACAATGAGCAGTTCTTC CAISGDYNEQFF
. TRBJ2-7 many TRBV5-1 TGCGCCAGCAGCCGGACGGCAGGGTCCTACGAGCAGTACTTC CASSRTAGSYEQYF
. TRBJ2-2 many TRBV5-1 TGCGCCAGCCGGCCTCAAGCAGAGAACACCGGGGAGCTGTTTTTT CASRPQAENTGELFF
. TRBJ1-2 many TRBV11-3 TGTGCCAGCAGCTCCCACCCCCAGGGCTGGTGGTATGGCTACACCTTC CASSSHPQGWWYGYTF
. TRBJ2-4 many TRBV18 TGTGCCAGCTCACCACCGTTGACAAACATTCAGTACTTC CASSPPLTNIQYF
TRBD1 TRBJ1-5 few TRBV6-2/TRBV6-3 TGTGCCAGCAGCCCCAGGGGGGGTGGCAATCAGCCCCAGCATTTT CASSPRGGGNQPQHF
. TRBJ1-1 many TRBV4-3 TGCGCCAGCAGCCAAGGGTTACAGTCCCGCACTGAAGCTTTCTTT CASSQGLQSRTEAFF
TRBD2 TRBJ2-1 many TRBV6-5 TGTGCCAGCAGTTACTCCGTCCTAGCGGGGGGGGACAATGAGCAGTTCTTC CASSYSVLAGGDNEQFF
TRBD2 TRBJ2-3 . TRBV9 TGTGCCAGCAGCGTCGATCCCGGGGGGGGCACAGATACGCAGTATTTT CASSVDPGGGTDTQYF
. TRBJ2-2 few TRBV11-2 TGTGCCAGCAGCTGGAGGTCGAGCACCGGGGAGCTGTTTTTT CASSWRSSTGELFF
. TRBJ1-2 few TRBV19 TGTGCCAGTAGTATCGGACACACTAACTATGGCTACACCTTC CASSIGHTNYGYTF
TRBD1 TRBJ2-3 many TRBV28 TGTGCCAGCAGTCAACGACAGGGGGCAGGCACAGATACGCAGTATTTT CASSQRQGAGTDTQYF
. TRBJ2-1 . TRBV7-6 TGTGCCAGCAGCTGGGGGTCCGCTCCTTACAATGAGCAGTTCTTC CASSWGSAPYNEQFF
. TRBJ2-7 many TRBV7-6 TGTGCCAGCAGCTTAGGGGAGTCCTACGAGCAGTACTTC CASSLGESYEQYF
. TRBJ1-1 . TRBV5-1 TGCGCCAGCAGAGCCGCACGCTCGAACACTGAAGCTTTCTTT CASRAARSNTEAFF